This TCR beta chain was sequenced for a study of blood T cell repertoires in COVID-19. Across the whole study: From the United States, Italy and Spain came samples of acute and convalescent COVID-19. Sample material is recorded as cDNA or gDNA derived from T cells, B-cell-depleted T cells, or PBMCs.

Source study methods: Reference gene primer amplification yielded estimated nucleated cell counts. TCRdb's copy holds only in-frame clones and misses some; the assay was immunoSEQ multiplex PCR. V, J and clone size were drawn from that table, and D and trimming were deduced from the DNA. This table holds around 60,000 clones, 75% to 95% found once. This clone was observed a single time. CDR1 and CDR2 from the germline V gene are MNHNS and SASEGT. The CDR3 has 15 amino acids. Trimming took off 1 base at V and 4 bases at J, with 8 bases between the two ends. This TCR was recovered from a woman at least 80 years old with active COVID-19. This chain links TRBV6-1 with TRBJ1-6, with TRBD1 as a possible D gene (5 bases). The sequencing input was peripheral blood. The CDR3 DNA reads TGTGCCAGCAGTGAAGGACAGAATTATAATTCACCCCTCCACTTT. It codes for CASSEGQNYNSPLHF.